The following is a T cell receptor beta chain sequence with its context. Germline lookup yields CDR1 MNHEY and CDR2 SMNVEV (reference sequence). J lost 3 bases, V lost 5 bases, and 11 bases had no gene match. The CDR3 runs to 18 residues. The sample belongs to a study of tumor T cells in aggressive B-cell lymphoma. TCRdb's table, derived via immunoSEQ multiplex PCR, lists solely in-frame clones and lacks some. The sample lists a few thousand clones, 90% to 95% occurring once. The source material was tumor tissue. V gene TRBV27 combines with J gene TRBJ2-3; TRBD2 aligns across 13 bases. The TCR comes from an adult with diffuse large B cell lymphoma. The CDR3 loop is CASSPGLAGVLGTDTQYF. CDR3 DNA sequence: TGTGCCAGCAGTCCCGGACTAGCGGGAGTATTGGGGACAGATACGCAGTATTTT.